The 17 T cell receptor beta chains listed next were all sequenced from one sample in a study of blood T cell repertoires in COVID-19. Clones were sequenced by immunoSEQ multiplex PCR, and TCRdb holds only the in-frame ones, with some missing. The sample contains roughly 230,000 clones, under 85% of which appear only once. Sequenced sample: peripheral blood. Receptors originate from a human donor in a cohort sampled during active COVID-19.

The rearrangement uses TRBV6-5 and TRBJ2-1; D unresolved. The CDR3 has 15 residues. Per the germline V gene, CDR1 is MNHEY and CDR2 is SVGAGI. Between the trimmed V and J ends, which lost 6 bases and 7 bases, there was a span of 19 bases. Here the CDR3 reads CASSHPQHEANEQFF. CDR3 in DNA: TGTGCCAGCAGCCACCCTCAACACGAGGCGAATGAGCAGTTCTTC.

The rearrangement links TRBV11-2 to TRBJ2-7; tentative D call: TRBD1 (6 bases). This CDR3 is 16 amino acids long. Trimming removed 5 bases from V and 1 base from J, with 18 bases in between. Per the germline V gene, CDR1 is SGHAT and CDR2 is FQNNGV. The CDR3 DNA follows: TGTGCCAGCAGCCAGGTTAGGGGGACGGCTTCCTACGAGCAGTACTTC. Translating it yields CASSQVRGTASYEQYF.

DNA of the CDR3: TGTGCCAGCAGCATAAGGACTAGCGGGGATACGCAGTATTTT. Protein product: CASSIRTSGDTQYF. V gene TRBV9 combines with J gene TRBJ2-3; 11 bases are a match to TRBD2. Losses at the gene ends were 4 bases for V and 6 bases for J; bases not matched to a gene: 4. The CDR3 consists of 14 residues. The germline V gene encodes CDR1 SGDLS and CDR2 YYNGEE.

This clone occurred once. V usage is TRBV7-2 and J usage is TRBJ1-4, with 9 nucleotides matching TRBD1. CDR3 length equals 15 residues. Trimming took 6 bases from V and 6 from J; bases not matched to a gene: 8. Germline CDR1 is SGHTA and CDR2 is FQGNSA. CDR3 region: CASSPGTGFDEKLFF. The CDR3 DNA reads TGTGCCAGCAGTCCCGGGACAGGGTTTGATGAAAAACTGTTTTTT.

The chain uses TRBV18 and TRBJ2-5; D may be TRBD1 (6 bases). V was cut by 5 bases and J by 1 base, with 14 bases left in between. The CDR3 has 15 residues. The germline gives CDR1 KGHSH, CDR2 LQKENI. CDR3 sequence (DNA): TGTGCCAGCTCAAACAGGGTGGGGCGCCAAGAGACCCAGTACTTC. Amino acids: CASSNRVGRQETQYF.

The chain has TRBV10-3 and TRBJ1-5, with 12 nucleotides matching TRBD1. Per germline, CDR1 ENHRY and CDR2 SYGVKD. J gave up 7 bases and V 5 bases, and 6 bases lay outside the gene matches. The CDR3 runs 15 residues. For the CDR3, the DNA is TGTGCCATCAGTAACCGGGACAGGGGGCGACAGCCCCAGCATTTT. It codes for CAISNRDRGRQPQHF.

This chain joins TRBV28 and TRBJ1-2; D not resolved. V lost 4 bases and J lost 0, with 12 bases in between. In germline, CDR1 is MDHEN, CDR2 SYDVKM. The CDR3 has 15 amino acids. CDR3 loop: CASSSAGASNYGYTF. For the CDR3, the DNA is TGTGCCAGCAGTTCGGCAGGCGCCTCTAACTATGGCTACACCTTC.

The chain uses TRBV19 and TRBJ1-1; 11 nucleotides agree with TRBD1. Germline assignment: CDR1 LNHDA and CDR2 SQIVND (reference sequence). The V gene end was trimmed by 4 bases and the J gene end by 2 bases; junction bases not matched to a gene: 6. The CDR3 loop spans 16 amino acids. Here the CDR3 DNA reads TGTGCCAGTAGTAGAGGACAGGGGGCAGTTAACACTGAAGCTTTCTTT. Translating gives CASSRGQGAVNTEAFF.

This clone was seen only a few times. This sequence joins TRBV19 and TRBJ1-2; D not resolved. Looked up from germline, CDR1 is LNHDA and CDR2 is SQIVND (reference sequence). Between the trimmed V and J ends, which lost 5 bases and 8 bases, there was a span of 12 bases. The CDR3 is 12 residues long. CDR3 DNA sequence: TGTGCCAGTAGTTTCGGGTATCGGGGCTACACCTTC. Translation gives CASSFGYRGYTF.

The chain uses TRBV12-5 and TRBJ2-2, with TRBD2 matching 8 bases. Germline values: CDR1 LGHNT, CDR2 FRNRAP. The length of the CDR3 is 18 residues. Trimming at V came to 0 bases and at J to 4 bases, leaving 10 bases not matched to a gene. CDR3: CASGLVLGGGTITGELFF. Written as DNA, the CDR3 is TGTGCTAGTGGTTTGGTACTTGGCGGGGGGACGATCACCGGGGAGCTGTTTTTT.

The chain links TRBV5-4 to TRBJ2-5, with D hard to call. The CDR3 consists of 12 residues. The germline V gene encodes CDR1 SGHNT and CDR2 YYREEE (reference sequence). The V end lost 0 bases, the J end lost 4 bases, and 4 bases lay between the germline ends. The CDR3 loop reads CASSLDGETQYF. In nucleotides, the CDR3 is TGTGCCAGCAGCTTGGACGGAGAGACCCAGTACTTC.

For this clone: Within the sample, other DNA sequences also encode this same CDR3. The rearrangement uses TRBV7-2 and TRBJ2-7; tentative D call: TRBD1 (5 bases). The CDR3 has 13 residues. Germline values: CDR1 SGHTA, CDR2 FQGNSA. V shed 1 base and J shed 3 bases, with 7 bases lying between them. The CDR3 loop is CASSLGQIYEQYF. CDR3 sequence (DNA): TGTGCCAGCAGCTTAGGACAGATCTACGAGCAGTACTTC.

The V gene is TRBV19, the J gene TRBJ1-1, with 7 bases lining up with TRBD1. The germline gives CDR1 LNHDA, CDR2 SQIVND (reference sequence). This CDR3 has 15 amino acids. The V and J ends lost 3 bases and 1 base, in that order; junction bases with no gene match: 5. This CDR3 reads CASSIARQGNTEAFF. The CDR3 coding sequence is TGTGCCAGTAGTATTGCCCGACAGGGGAACACTGAAGCTTTCTTT.

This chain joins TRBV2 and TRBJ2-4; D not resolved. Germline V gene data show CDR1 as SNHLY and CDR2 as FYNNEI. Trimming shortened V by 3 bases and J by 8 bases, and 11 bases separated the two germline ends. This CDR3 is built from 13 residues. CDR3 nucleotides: TGTGCCAGCAGTGAGCGAACCGTAGACATTCAGTACTTC. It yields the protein CASSERTVDIQYF.

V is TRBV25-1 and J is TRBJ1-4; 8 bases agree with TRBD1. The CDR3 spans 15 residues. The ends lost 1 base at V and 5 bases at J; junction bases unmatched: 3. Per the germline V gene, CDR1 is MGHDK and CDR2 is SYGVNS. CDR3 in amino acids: CASSEWTGPNEKLFF. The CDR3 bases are TGTGCCAGCAGTGAATGGACAGGGCCAAATGAAAAACTGTTTTTT.

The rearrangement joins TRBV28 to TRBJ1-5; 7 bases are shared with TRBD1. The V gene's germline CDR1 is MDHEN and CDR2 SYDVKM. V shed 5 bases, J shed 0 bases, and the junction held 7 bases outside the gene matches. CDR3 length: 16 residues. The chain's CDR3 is CASSPYRGDSNQPQHF. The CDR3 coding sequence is TGTGCCAGCAGTCCATACAGGGGAGATAGCAATCAGCCCCAGCATTTT.

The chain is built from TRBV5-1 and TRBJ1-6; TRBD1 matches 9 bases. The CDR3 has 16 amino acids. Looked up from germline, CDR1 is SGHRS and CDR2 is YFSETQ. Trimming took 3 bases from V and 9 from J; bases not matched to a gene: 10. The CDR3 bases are TGCGCCAGCAGCTCGGGTCAGACAGGGGGTAGTTCACCCCTCCACTTT. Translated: CASSSGQTGGSSPLHF.